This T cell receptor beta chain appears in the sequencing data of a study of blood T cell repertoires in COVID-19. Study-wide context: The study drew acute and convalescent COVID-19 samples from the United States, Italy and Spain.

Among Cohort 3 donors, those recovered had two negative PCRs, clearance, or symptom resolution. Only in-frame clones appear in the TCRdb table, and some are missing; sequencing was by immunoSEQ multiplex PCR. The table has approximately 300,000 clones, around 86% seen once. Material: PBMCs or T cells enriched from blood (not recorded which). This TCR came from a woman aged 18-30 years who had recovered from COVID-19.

The CDR3 loop is CASSLSGEGGYTF. The DNA of the CDR3 is TGTGCCAGCAGCTTGTCCGGGGAGGGTGGCTACACCTTC. The chain is built from TRBV5-4 and TRBJ1-2; D is unclear. Trimming shortened V by 1 base and J by 7 bases, and 11 bases separated the two germline ends. The CDR3 length is 13 residues. CDR1 is SGHNT and CDR2 is YYREEE in the germline V gene (reference sequence).